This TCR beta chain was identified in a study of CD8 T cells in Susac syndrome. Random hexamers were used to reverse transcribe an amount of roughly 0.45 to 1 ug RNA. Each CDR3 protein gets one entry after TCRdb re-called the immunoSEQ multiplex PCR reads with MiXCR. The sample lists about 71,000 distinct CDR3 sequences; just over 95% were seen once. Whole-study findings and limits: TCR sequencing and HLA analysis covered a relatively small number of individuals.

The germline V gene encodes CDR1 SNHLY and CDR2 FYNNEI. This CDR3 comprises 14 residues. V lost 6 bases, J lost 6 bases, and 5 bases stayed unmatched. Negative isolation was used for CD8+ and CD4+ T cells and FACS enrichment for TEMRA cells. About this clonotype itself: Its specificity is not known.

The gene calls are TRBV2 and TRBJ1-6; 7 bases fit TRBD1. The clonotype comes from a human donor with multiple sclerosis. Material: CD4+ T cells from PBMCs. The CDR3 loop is CASRTTGTNSPLHF. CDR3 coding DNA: TGTGCCAGCAGGACGACAGGGACTAATTCACCCCTCCACTTT.